These T cell receptor beta chains were read from a single sample in a study of blood T cells in healthy people across ages. TCRdb re-called the 5' RACE reads through MiXCR, storing one row per CDR3 protein. Of about 1,600,000 distinct CDR3 sequences detected, around 42% appear once; the ten largest clones hold 7% to 9%. Sequenced: blood. The receptors here all came from a woman aged 18-30 years in good health. The conserved cysteine and the conserved F or W are not part of the CDR3 here. The order of the fields is J gene, D gene, V gene, CDR3 protein. D genes are given only for firm matches.

>TRBJ1-1|.|TRBV2
ASSSQLQGPEAF
>TRBJ2-7|.|TRBV5-5
ASSLDSGSRVFVEQY
>TRBJ2-3|.|TRBV30
AWERGTDTQY
>TRBJ2-1|TRBD2|TRBV9
ASSPTPTSGYEQF
>TRBJ2-1|.|TRBV20-1
SARSHQGSSYNEQF
>TRBJ2-4|TRBD2|TRBV12-3/TRBV12-4
ASSISGGDQY
>TRBJ2-7|TRBD1|TRBV5-1
ASSLTGTASSYEQY
>TRBJ2-1|.|TRBV12-3/TRBV12-4
ASSPLGGRNNEQF
>TRBJ2-2|.|TRBV7-2
ASSPQGGSNTGELF
>TRBJ2-3|.|TRBV27
ACSDLRASGTDTQY
>TRBJ2-5|.|TRBV6-5
ATKWDNTETQY
>TRBJ2-7|TRBD2|TRBV6-1
ASSGLAAGEQY
>TRBJ1-1|.|TRBV20-1
SARDMRGLAEAF
>TRBJ2-5|TRBD2|TRBV5-1
ASSSGLAGLDEQY
>TRBJ2-7|.|TRBV6-2/TRBV6-3
ASRSGGDKPYEQY
>TRBJ2-2|TRBD2|TRBV7-2
ASSLAISGSSYTGELF
>TRBJ1-1|.|TRBV20-1
SARRKGSGGGTEAF
>TRBJ1-6|TRBD1|TRBV20-1
SARGDRKPDNSPLH
>TRBJ2-1|.|TRBV12-3/TRBV12-4
ASRTELVSEQF
>TRBJ1-1|TRBD1|TRBV10-2
ASSESSRTGAF
>TRBJ1-4|.|TRBV20-1
SAAGGGSNEKLF
>TRBJ1-2|.|TRBV29-1
SVEGPVGGLSGYT
>TRBJ2-7|.|TRBV6-1
ASSAFFAEQY
>TRBJ2-7|TRBD2|TRBV20-1
SARVARGGSVEQY
>TRBJ1-2|.|TRBV12-3/TRBV12-4
ASSARAEVYGYT
>TRBJ2-3|.|TRBV20-1
SARGGVGTDTQY
>TRBJ1-5|TRBD1|TRBV24-1
ATSDPDRADQPQH
>TRBJ2-2|.|TRBV7-8
ASSPRTYYTGELF
>TRBJ2-3|.|TRBV3-1
ASSQVASMTDTQY